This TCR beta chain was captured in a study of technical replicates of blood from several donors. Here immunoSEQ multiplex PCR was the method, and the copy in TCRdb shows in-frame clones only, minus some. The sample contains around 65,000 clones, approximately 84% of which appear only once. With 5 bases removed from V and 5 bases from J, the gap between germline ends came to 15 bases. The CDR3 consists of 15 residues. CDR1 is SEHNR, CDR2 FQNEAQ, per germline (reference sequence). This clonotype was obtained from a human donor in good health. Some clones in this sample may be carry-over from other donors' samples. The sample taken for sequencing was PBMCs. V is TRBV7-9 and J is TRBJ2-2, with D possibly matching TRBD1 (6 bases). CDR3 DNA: TGTGCCAGCAGCCAACCCTGGGGGCGAACCGGGGAGCTGTTTTTT. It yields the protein CASSQPWGRTGELFF.